One sample yielded the 13 T cell receptor beta chains listed below, sequenced in a study of T cell responses to AZD1222 COVID-19 vaccine. Using immunoSEQ multiplex PCR, the repertoire was profiled, and TCRdb retains in-frame clones only, with some absent. This table has 150,000 or so clones, under 95% appearing once. Material: peripheral blood, obtained on day 0 of AZD1222 vaccination. The origin of the receptors is an adult in good health.

This chain connects TRBV5-1 to TRBJ2-2, with D tentatively TRBD1 (6 bases). Germline lookup yields CDR1 SGHRS and CDR2 YFSETQ. The CDR3 is 15 amino acids. The V end lost 4 bases, the J end lost 5 bases, and 15 bases lay between the germline ends. CDR3 sequence: CASSQTGLPTGELFF. The CDR3 nucleotides are TGCGCCAGCAGCCAAACAGGGTTACCGACCGGGGAGCTGTTTTTT.

The chain employs TRBV30 and TRBJ1-2; 7 bases match TRBD1. Germline values: CDR1 GTSNPN, CDR2 SVGIG (reference sequence). The CDR3 loop spans 12 amino acids. Unmatched junction bases numbered 1, after V lost 0 bases and J lost 6 bases. CDR3 sequence: CAWSVGGDGYTF. CDR3 nucleotides: TGTGCCTGGAGTGTAGGGGGCGATGGCTACACCTTC.

This chain links TRBV19 with TRBJ1-6; D gene ambiguous. The germline V gene encodes CDR1 LNHDA and CDR2 SQIVND (reference sequence). The CDR3 is 13 amino acids. The germline V and J ends were trimmed by 11 bases and 0 bases, with 8 bases remaining between them. CDR3 amino acids: CASQSSYNSPLHF. For the CDR3, the DNA is TGTGCCTCGCAGAGCTCCTATAATTCACCCCTCCACTTT.

This chain joins TRBV2 and TRBJ1-1; D is uncertain. With 8 bases removed from V and 2 bases from J, the gap between germline ends came to 3 bases. This CDR3 is built from 10 residues. From germline, CDR1 is SNHLY and CDR2 FYNNEI. CDR3 sequence (DNA): TGTGCCAGCGGAAACACTGAAGCTTTCTTT. Its protein is CASGNTEAFF.

The chain employs TRBV23-1 and TRBJ1-6, with no clear D. Being an ORF, TRBV23-1 has a function that is uncertain. Trimming cost V 7 bases and J 8 bases, with 18 bases left between them. The CDR3 totals 15 residues. The CDR3 nucleotides read TGCGCCAGCATATTACAGTTAATCGATGATTCACCCCTCCACTTT. It codes for CASILQLIDDSPLHF.

The rearrangement uses TRBV29-1 and TRBJ2-1; D remains ambiguous. The CDR3 sequence is 12 residues long. Germline V gives CDR1 SQVTM, CDR2 ANQGSEA. Between the trimmed V and J ends, which lost 1 base and 12 bases, there was a span of 13 bases. The CDR3 reads CSVEAGAPGQFF. In DNA, the CDR3 is TGCAGCGTTGAAGCTGGAGCCCCAGGGCAGTTCTTC.

V and J are TRBV4-1 and TRBJ2-2; no firm D call. Germline values: CDR1 MGHRA, CDR2 YSYEKL. The CDR3 is 12 residues long. V was cut by 5 bases and J by 1 base, with 2 bases left in between. As DNA, the CDR3 is TGCGCCAGCAGCGAGAACACCGGGGAGCTGTTTTTT. It is translated as CASSENTGELFF.

J is TRBJ1-5 and V is TRBV19; a possible D gene is TRBD1 (6 bases). The CDR3 runs 13 residues. With 6 bases removed from V and 6 bases from J, the gap between germline ends came to 12 bases. The V gene's germline CDR1 is LNHDA and CDR2 SQIVND (reference sequence). CDR3 protein: CASSRQVGQPQHF. For the CDR3, the DNA is TGTGCCAGTAGCAGACAGGTCGGTCAGCCCCAGCATTTT. Full variable domain (remainder filled in from reference TRBV19 and TRBJ1-5): DGGITQSPKYLFRKEGQNVTLSCEQNLNHDAMYWYRQDPGQGLRLIYYSQIVNDFQKGDIAEGYSVSREKKESFPLTVTSAQKNPTAFYLCASSRQVGQPQHFGDGTRLSIL.

The V gene is TRBV19, the J gene TRBJ1-5, with D unresolved. The V end was cut by 6 bases, the J end by 0 bases, with 3 bases between. The CDR3 is 12 amino acids. Germline V gives CDR1 LNHDA, CDR2 SQIVND (reference sequence). The chain's CDR3 is CASSHSNQPQHF. The CDR3 nucleotides read TGTGCCAGTAGCCATAGCAATCAGCCCCAGCATTTT.

V is TRBV14 and J is TRBJ2-3; the D gene is possibly TRBD2 (5 bases). V lost 3 bases and J lost 2, with 15 bases in between. The CDR3 loop spans 16 amino acids. Germline values: CDR1 SGHDN, CDR2 FVKESK. The CDR3 nucleotides are TGTGCCAGCAGCCATCGGACTTTCCTTAACACAGATACGCAGTATTTT. As protein: CASSHRTFLNTDTQYF. The full variable domain, with the rest looked up from reference TRBV14 and TRBJ2-3, is EAGVTQFPSHSVIEKGQTVTLRCDPISGHDNLYWYRRVMGKEIKFLLHFVKESKQDESGMPNNRFLAERTGGTYSTLKVQPAELEDSGVYFCASSHRTFLNTDTQYFGPGTRLTVL.

The rearrangement joins TRBV3-1 (or the pseudogene TRBV3-2) to TRBJ2-7, with a weak D call TRBD2 (5 bases). This CDR3 contains 12 residues. The germline V gene encodes CDR1 LGHDT and CDR2 YNNKEL (reference sequence). Trimming took off 1 base at V and 6 bases at J, with 7 bases between the two ends. The CDR3 loop reads CASSQVGSEQYF. Here the CDR3 DNA reads TGTGCCAGCAGCCAAGTAGGGAGCGAGCAGTACTTC.

The chain uses TRBV5-1 and TRBJ2-1, with a possible D match to TRBD1 (6 bases). From germline, CDR1 is SGHRS and CDR2 YFSETQ. Trimming removed 0 bases at V and 7 bases at J, with 20 bases between. CDR3 size: 17 residues. The CDR3 DNA follows: TGCGCCAGCAGCTTGGTACCAGGGGATGGTGGGCGAAATGAGCAGTTCTTC. It specifies CASSLVPGDGGRNEQFF.

The chain's CDR3 is CASAGGGEQYF. The DNA for the CDR3 is TGTGCCAGCGCTGGAGGGGGTGAGCAGTACTTC. The chain carries TRBV27 and TRBJ2-7; tentatively, D is TRBD1 or TRBD2 (6 bases each). Germline V lookup: CDR1 MNHEY, CDR2 SMNVEV (reference sequence). Trimming shortened V by 8 bases and J by 7 bases, and 12 bases separated the two germline ends. This CDR3 contains 11 residues.